The clone carrying this T cell receptor beta chain was seen just once. Its antigen is as yet unknown. The sample originates from a study of T cell responses to AZD1222 COVID-19 vaccine. Findings and limits, study-wide: Without day 14 samples, only post-peak T cell repertoires were studied. Increases in Spike-specific TCR breadth and depth were seen after two AZD1222 doses. Females made up more of the donors, who were largely white British, and clonal diversity may have come out too low.

Assay: immunoSEQ multiplex PCR; the TCRdb copy retains only in-frame clones and omits some. The sample shows over 150,000 clones, roughly 90% of them seen only once. V lost 7 bases and J lost 2, with 6 bases in between. Per germline, CDR1 LGHDT and CDR2 YNNKEL (reference sequence). The CDR3 sequence is 12 residues long. This receptor was identified in an adult who received the AZD1222 COVID-19 vaccine. The rearrangement links TRBV3-1 (or the pseudogene TRBV3-2) to TRBJ1-3; no clear D. The sequencing used peripheral blood, collected 28 days after the second AZD1222 dose. CDR3 sequence reads: CASTQPGNTIYF. CDR3 nucleotide sequence: TGTGCCAGCACCCAGCCTGGAAACACCATATATTTT.